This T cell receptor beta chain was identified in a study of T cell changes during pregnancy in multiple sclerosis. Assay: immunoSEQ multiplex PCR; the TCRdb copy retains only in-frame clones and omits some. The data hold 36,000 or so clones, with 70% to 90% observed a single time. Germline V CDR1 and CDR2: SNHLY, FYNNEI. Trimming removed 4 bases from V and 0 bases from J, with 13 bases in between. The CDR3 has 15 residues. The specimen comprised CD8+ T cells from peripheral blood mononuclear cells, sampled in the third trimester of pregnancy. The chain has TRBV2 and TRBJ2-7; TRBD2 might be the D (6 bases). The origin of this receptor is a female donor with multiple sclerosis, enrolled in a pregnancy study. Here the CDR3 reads CASSVSGGSSYEQYF. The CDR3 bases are TGTGCCAGCAGTGTTTCCGGGGGAAGCTCCTACGAGCAGTACTTC. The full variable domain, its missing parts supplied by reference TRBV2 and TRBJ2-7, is EPEVTQTPSHQVTQMGQEVILRCVPISNHLYFYWYRQILGQKVEFLVSFYNNEISEKSEIFDDQFSVERPDGSNFTLKIRSTKLEDSAMYFCASSVSGGSSYEQYFGPGTRLTVT.